The 25 T cell receptor beta chains reported below all come from one sample, sequenced in a study of technical replicates of blood from a few donors. Sequencing used immunoSEQ multiplex PCR; TCRdb keeps in-frame clones, though not all of them. The repertoire consists of about 76,000 clones, with 80% to 90% occurring once and the leading ten covering about 5.1%. The sample was PBMCs. Every receptor here comes from a human donor in good health. Some clones in this sample may be carry-over from other donors' samples.

The gene calls are TRBV7-2 and TRBJ1-1; 7 nucleotides line up with TRBD1. The V gene's germline CDR1 is SGHTA and CDR2 FQGNSA. V dropped 5 bases and J dropped 4; count of bases not matched to a gene: 7. This CDR3 has 14 amino acids. The CDR3 DNA follows: TGTGCCAGCAGCCCCCGGCAGGGGGGCACTGAAGCTTTCTTT. This translates into CASSPRQGGTEAFF.

CDR3 sequence reads: CASTRQGITEAFF. The DNA for the CDR3 is TGTGCCAGCACCAGACAGGGAATCACTGAAGCTTTCTTT. J is TRBJ1-1 and V is TRBV6-5; 7 nucleotides line up with TRBD1. J gave up 4 bases and V 7 bases, and 6 bases lay outside the gene matches. The germline V gene encodes CDR1 MNHEY and CDR2 SVGAGI. The CDR3 consists of 13 residues.

This rearrangement joins TRBV7-8 to TRBJ1-5, with 10 nucleotides matching TRBD1. V lost 6 bases, J lost 5 bases, and 10 bases stayed unmatched. Germline V gives CDR1 SGHVS, CDR2 FQNEAQ. There are 16 residues in the CDR3. DNA for the CDR3: TGTGCCAGCAGAATAGGTGGGGACAGGGGTCATCAGCCCCAGCATTTT. Translation gives CASRIGGDRGHQPQHF.

The chain employs TRBV5-8 and TRBJ2-1; 13 bases fit TRBD2. Germline values: CDR1 SGHTS, CDR2 YDEGEE. V lost 4 bases, J lost 10 bases, and 8 bases stayed unmatched. This CDR3 has 15 amino acids. CDR3 residues: CASSRRGTSGTEQFF. CDR3 sequence (DNA): TGTGCCAGCAGCCGGAGGGGGACTAGCGGGACGGAGCAGTTCTTC.

In DNA form, the CDR3 reads TGTGCCAGCAGCTTATTTATGGGGGGTGAGACCCAGTACTTC. Protein: CASSLFMGGETQYF. The genes are TRBV7-2 and TRBJ2-5, with a possible D match to TRBD2 (6 bases). Trimming left V 2 bases short and J 5 bases short, with 12 bases between. This CDR3 region has 14 residues. Germline values: CDR1 SGHTA, CDR2 FQGNSA.

This CDR3 is CASSLGQRLGNSPLHF. The CDR3 region has the DNA TGTGCCAGTAGTCTTGGACAGCGCCTGGGAAATTCACCCCTCCACTTT. The rearrangement uses TRBV19 and TRBJ1-6; maybe TRBD1 (6 bases). V was cut by 5 bases and J by 7 bases, with 18 bases left in between. The CDR3 is made up of 16 amino acids. Germline V gene data show CDR1 as LNHDA and CDR2 as SQIVND (reference sequence).

With respect to this clone: The identical CDR3 is also encoded by other nucleotide sequences in the sample. This sequence joins TRBV7-2 and TRBJ1-4, with 10 bases aligning to TRBD1. Looked up from germline, CDR1 is SGHTA and CDR2 is FQGNSA. CDR3 length equals 14 residues. The J segment lost 5 bases and the V segment lost 3 bases, leaving 0 bases of the junction unmatched. The chain's CDR3 is CASSLGQGNEKLFF. The CDR3 DNA sequence: TGTGCCAGCAGCTTGGGACAGGGGAATGAAAAACTGTTTTTT.

The V gene is TRBV6-1, the J gene TRBJ2-2, with D maybe TRBD1 (6 bases). The CDR3 extends over 14 amino acids. With 10 bases removed from V and 5 bases from J, the gap between germline ends came to 17 bases. Germline-derived CDR1 and CDR2 are MNHNS and SASEGT. As DNA, the CDR3 is TGTGCCACCACGGCCACAGGGACAACCGGGGAGCTGTTTTTT. Its translation: CATTATGTTGELFF.

The chain employs TRBV11-1 and TRBJ2-7, with TRBD1 as a possible D gene (6 bases). Germline CDR1 and CDR2: SGHAT and FQDESV (reference sequence). Trimming removed 0 bases at V and 4 bases at J, with 10 bases between. The CDR3 totals 14 residues. In DNA, the CDR3 is TGTGCCAGCAGCTTAGCGCCCACAGGGTACGAGCAGTACTTC. Translating gives CASSLAPTGYEQYF.

The J gene is TRBJ2-7, the V gene TRBV2, with 7 nucleotides matching TRBD2. V gave up 6 bases and J gave up 3 bases; unmatched junction bases: 2. Germline CDR1 is SNHLY and CDR2 is FYNNEI. The CDR3 has 12 residues. Written as DNA, the CDR3 is TGTGCCAGCAGGCGGGAGAGCTACGAGCAGTACTTC. It codes for CASRRESYEQYF.

In regard to this clone: This sample also contains other DNA sequences that code for the same CDR3. The CDR3, as DNA: TGCGCCAGCAGCCAAGAACGGGGCTATGGCTACACCTTC. This codes for CASSQERGYGYTF. The rearrangement joins TRBV4-3 to TRBJ1-2, with D uncertain. Germline-derived CDR1 and CDR2 are LGHNA and YSLEER. Deletions cut 0 bases from V and 4 bases from J, with 6 bases between. The CDR3 covers 13 residues.

This clone was counted between two and nine times. V is TRBV5-4 and J is TRBJ2-7; unclear D gene. Germline V CDR1 and CDR2: SGHNT, YYREEE (reference sequence). The V and J ends lost 1 base and 7 bases respectively, with 18 bases between them. The CDR3 runs to 15 residues. The CDR3 is CASSLSGHPSSEQYF. As DNA, the CDR3 is TGTGCCAGCAGCTTGAGTGGTCACCCGTCGAGTGAGCAGTACTTC. The variable domain in full, with the rest retrieved from reference TRBV5-4 and TRBJ2-7, is ETGVTQSPTHLIKTRGQQVTLRCSSQSGHNTVSWYQQALGQGPQFIFQYYREEENGRGNFPPRFSGLQFPNYSSELNVNALELDDSALYLCASSLSGHPSSEQYFGPGTRLTVT.

This clone occurred many times. The rearrangement uses TRBV14 and TRBJ2-1; D may be TRBD1 (6 bases). There are 11 residues in the CDR3. Between the trimmed V and J ends, which lost 1 base and 15 bases, there was a span of 10 bases. Per germline, CDR1 SGHDN and CDR2 FVKESK. The CDR3 is CASSQGTEPFF. The CDR3 coding sequence is TGTGCCAGCAGCCAAGGGACAGAACCGTTCTTC.

V usage is TRBV5-1 and J usage is TRBJ2-5, with 11 bases fitting TRBD2. V lost 2 bases to trimming and J lost 5 bases; unmatched junction nucleotides: 8. Germline V gene lookup returns CDR1 SGHRS and CDR2 YFSETQ. The CDR3 length is 16 residues. The CDR3 spells CASSFLLAGARETQYF. DNA for the CDR3: TGCGCCAGCAGCTTTTTACTAGCGGGGGCCCGGGAGACCCAGTACTTC.

The rearrangement links TRBV5-1 to TRBJ2-7; no reliable D call. Germline V lookup: CDR1 SGHRS, CDR2 YFSETQ. CDR3 length: 13 residues. Trimming removed 4 bases at V and 4 bases at J, with 12 bases between. The CDR3 loop reads CASSPGAFYEQYF. CDR3 in DNA: TGCGCCAGCAGCCCTGGAGCTTTTTACGAGCAGTACTTC.

This clone was counted at least ten times. The CDR3 DNA reads as TGTGCCAGCAGTGAAGCGCTAGCGGGAGGGCCAGATACGCAGTATTTT. It encodes CASSEALAGGPDTQYF. The J gene is TRBJ2-3, the V gene TRBV6-1; 12 nucleotides align to TRBD2. V was clipped by 0 bases and J by 4 bases; unmatched bases: 2. CDR1 and CDR2 (germline): MNHNS, SASEGT. The CDR3 totals 16 residues.

This chain connects TRBV4-3 to TRBJ2-7, with TRBD2 as a possible D gene (6 bases). V was trimmed by 4 bases and J by 0 bases, leaving 13 bases between them. CDR1 is LGHNA, CDR2 YSLEER, per germline. The CDR3 sequence is 15 residues long. The CDR3 reads CASSPTGDSSYEQYF. The CDR3 nucleotides are TGCGCCAGCAGCCCCACCGGGGACTCCTCCTACGAGCAGTACTTC.

This chain joins TRBV5-6 and TRBJ2-1, with 9 bases that match TRBD2. The V segment lost 4 bases and the J segment 3 bases; nucleotides outside the gene matches: 8. The germline gives CDR1 SGHDT, CDR2 YYEEEE. The CDR3 sequence is 16 residues long. CDR3 coding DNA: TGTGCCAGCAGCCCCCCAGGACTAGCGAGCTACAATGAGCAGTTCTTC. Amino acid sequence: CASSPPGLASYNEQFF.

The genes are TRBV19 and TRBJ2-3; 11 bases fit TRBD2. Per germline, CDR1 LNHDA and CDR2 SQIVND (reference sequence). J lost 1 base, V lost 4 bases, and 4 bases had no gene match. This CDR3 has 16 residues. The chain's CDR3 is CASSTQLAGGTDTQYF. In DNA, the CDR3 is TGTGCCAGTAGTACCCAACTAGCGGGAGGCACAGATACGCAGTATTTT.

CDR3 in DNA: TGTGCCAGCACCGTTGGAAACACCATATATTTT. Its protein product is CASTVGNTIYF. The V call is TRBV6-5, the J call TRBJ1-3, with D hard to call. The CDR3 extends over 11 amino acids. Germline assignment: CDR1 MNHEY and CDR2 SVGAGI. The germline V and J ends were trimmed by 7 bases and 3 bases, with 4 bases remaining between them.

The chain couples TRBV19 to TRBJ2-1; 10 bases are shared with TRBD2. The CDR3 runs 16 residues. The V gene end was trimmed by 0 bases and the J gene end by 7 bases; junction bases not matched to a gene: 6. Germline lookup yields CDR1 LNHDA and CDR2 SQIVND (reference sequence). In DNA, the CDR3 is TGTGCCAGTAGTATAGAAAAGTCTAGCGGGGGTAATGAGCAGTTCTTC. Translation gives CASSIEKSSGGNEQFF. Based on the CDR3 plus reference TRBV19 and TRBJ2-1, the full variable domain is DGGITQSPKYLFRKEGQNVTLSCEQNLNHDAMYWYRQDPGQGLRLIYYSQIVNDFQKGDIAEGYSVSREKKESFPLTVTSAQKNPTAFYLCASSIEKSSGGNEQFFGPGTRLTVL.

V is TRBV10-1 and J is TRBJ2-3; D is perhaps TRBD2 (7 bases). The CDR3 loop spans 16 amino acids. Trimming removed 0 bases at V and 6 bases at J, with 16 bases between. Per germline, CDR1 WNHNN and CDR2 SYGVQD (reference sequence). Written as DNA, the CDR3 is TGCGCCAGCAGTGAGTCATGCGGGGGCTCCTCGGATACGCAGTATTTT. It is translated as CASSESCGGSSDTQYF.

V and J are TRBV10-3 and TRBJ2-7; D ambiguous. The CDR3 is 15 residues long. In germline, CDR1 is ENHRY, CDR2 SYGVKD. The V and J ends lost 4 bases and 1 base respectively, with 14 bases between them. Here the CDR3 reads CAISGSQAESYEQYF. DNA for the CDR3: TGTGCCATCAGTGGGTCTCAGGCAGAATCCTACGAGCAGTACTTC.

This chain joins TRBV5-1 and TRBJ1-2; D possibly corresponds to TRBD1 (6 bases). The V end lost 7 bases, the J end lost 3 bases, and 10 bases lay between the germline ends. The CDR3 spans 12 residues. Germline V gene sequence: CDR1 SGHRS, CDR2 YFSETQ. CDR3 bases: TGCGCCAGCGGGAGGGGGGACTATGGCTACACCTTC. This gives the protein CASGRGDYGYTF.

The rearrangement joins TRBV2 to TRBJ2-7; D gene ambiguous. This CDR3 region has 16 residues. CDR1 SNHLY and CDR2 FYNNEI come from the germline V gene. V gave up 5 bases and J gave up 3 bases, with 20 bases separating them. The CDR3 region is CASSLGEQVGFYEQYF. CDR3 DNA sequence: TGTGCCAGCAGTTTGGGTGAGCAGGTTGGTTTCTACGAGCAGTACTTC.